The clone carrying this T cell receptor beta chain has a single count. Its target is unknown. The entry originates in a study of T cells in narcolepsy. The data were produced by immunoSEQ multiplex PCR, yet TCRdb's version contains in-frame clones alone and is incomplete. The sample lists tens of thousands of clones, around 75% occurring once. Broader study findings: Comparing one patient's CSF and blood CD4+ clonotypes highlighted HCRT- and TRIB2-specific autoreactive clonotypes. Some memory CD4+ repertoires had no autoreactive clone sequences. Autoreactive clonotypes reportedly recurred in blood of same and different patients, not controls.

Input material: CD45RA- memory CD4+ T cells from PBMCs. The TCR sequence derives from a human donor with narcolepsy.

In DNA, the CDR3 is TGTGCCAGTAGTATAGTCGGGGCCGCCGCGGGCTACGAGCAGTACTTC. Its translation is CASSIVGAAAGYEQYF. The gene calls are TRBV19 and TRBJ2-7; tentatively, D is TRBD1 or TRBD2 (5 bases each). Germline V CDR1 and CDR2: LNHDA, SQIVND (reference sequence). The CDR3 has 16 amino acids. V lost 1 base and J 3 bases, leaving 16 bases between the germline ends.